The 24 T cell receptor beta chains presented below share a single source sample, sequenced in a study of OX40 agonist ivuxolimab in advanced cancers. Using immunoSEQ multiplex PCR, the repertoire was profiled, and TCRdb retains in-frame clones only, with some absent. The sample shows about 98,000 clones, 70% to 90% of them seen only once. The sample in question was CD4+ or CD8+ T cells sorted from blood, obtained in a trial of the OX40 agonist ivuxolimab. These receptors were obtained from an adult with an advanced solid tumor such as melanoma, head and neck, liver or kidney cancer.

The V and J genes are TRBV7-6 and TRBJ1-1, with D maybe TRBD1 (5 bases). CDR3 size: 14 residues. V lost 5 bases and J lost 0, with 10 bases in between. Germline CDR1 is SGHVS and CDR2 is FNYEAQ. CDR3 sequence reads: CASSPQGMNTEAFF. CDR3 bases: TGTGCCAGCAGCCCCCAGGGCATGAACACTGAAGCTTTCTTT.

This chain uses TRBV27 with TRBJ2-2, with D unclear. V was trimmed by 3 bases and J by 3 bases, leaving 11 bases between them. The CDR3 has 15 residues. In germline, CDR1 is MNHEY, CDR2 SMNVEV (reference sequence). The DNA of the CDR3 is TGTGCCAGCAGTTTGAAGGGCGCGGACACCGGGGAGCTGTTTTTT. It specifies CASSLKGADTGELFF.

This clone showed up just a few times. The rearrangement uses TRBV7-9 and TRBJ2-7; D call uncertain. Germline V gene data show CDR1 as SEHNR and CDR2 as FQNEAQ (reference sequence). The ends were cut back, 5 bases at V and 5 bases at J, with 10 bases in the middle. The CDR3 sequence is 12 residues long. The CDR3 DNA sequence: TGTGCCAGCAGCCACCGGAACGACGAGCAGTACTTC. This encodes CASSHRNDEQYF.

The chain uses TRBV5-1 and TRBJ1-5; 10 bases fit TRBD1. V was pared by 1 base and J by 8 bases, with 6 bases of the junction left unmatched. This CDR3 region has 15 residues. Per germline, CDR1 SGHRS and CDR2 YFSETQ. The DNA of the CDR3 is TGCGCCAGCAGCTTGTATGGGACAGGGGAGGAGCCCCAGCATTTT. It is translated as CASSLYGTGEEPQHF.

The chain combines TRBV6-1 with TRBJ2-5, with D uncertain. CDR3 size: 15 residues. Germline assignment: CDR1 MNHNS and CDR2 SASEGT. Trimming shortened V by 7 bases and J by 4 bases, and 19 bases separated the two germline ends. The DNA of the CDR3 is TGTGCCAGCAACTCTGGTTGGGGATTGGGAGAGACCCAGTACTTC. Protein: CASNSGWGLGETQYF.

The chain uses TRBV6-5 and TRBJ2-7, with 9 positions matching TRBD1. The CDR3 consists of 15 residues. Germline V gives CDR1 MNHEY, CDR2 SVGAGI. The J segment lost 5 bases and the V segment lost 4 bases, leaving 9 bases of the junction unmatched. The CDR3 region has the DNA TGTGCCAGCAGTTTCTCCGGGACAGGGATCGACGAGCAGTACTTC. It translates to CASSFSGTGIDEQYF.

The chain links TRBV7-2 to TRBJ2-7, with 9 bases that match TRBD1. The CDR3 length is 15 residues. V was pared by 6 bases and J by 2 bases, with 8 bases of the junction left unmatched. The germline V gene encodes CDR1 SGHTA and CDR2 FQGNSA. The CDR3 coding sequence is TGTGCCAGCAGAGGGTCCGGGACAGGGCCCTACGAGCAGTACTTC. Residues: CASRGSGTGPYEQYF. The full variable domain, in which reference TRBV7-2 and TRBJ2-7 provide the parts outside the CDR3, is GAGVSQSPSNKVTEKGKDVELRCDPISGHTALYWYRQSLGQGLEFLIYFQGNSAPDKSGLPSDRFSAERTGGSVSTLTIQRTQQEDSAVYLCASRGSGTGPYEQYFGPGTRLTVT.

This chain joins TRBV9 and TRBJ1-2, with D perhaps TRBD1 (6 bases). V was pared by 4 bases and J by 8 bases, with 12 bases between. The V gene's germline CDR1 is SGDLS and CDR2 YYNGEE. This CDR3 has 12 amino acids. The CDR3 region has the DNA TGTGCCAGCAGCACACACAGGGTCGGCTACACCTTC. Amino acids: CASSTHRVGYTF.

The chain couples TRBV18 to TRBJ1-1; no reliable D call. The CDR3 has 15 residues. Germline V lookup: CDR1 KGHSH, CDR2 LQKENI. V lost 3 bases to trimming and J lost 0 bases, with 11 bases between them. This chain's CDR3 is CASSPSTPMNTEAFF. For the CDR3, the DNA is TGTGCCAGCTCACCGTCGACACCAATGAACACTGAAGCTTTCTTT. The full variable domain, in which reference TRBV18 and TRBJ1-1 provide the parts outside the CDR3, is NAGVMQNPRHLVRRRGQEARLRCSPMKGHSHVYWYRQLPEEGLKFMVYLQKENIIDESGMPKERFSAEFPKEGPSILRIQQVVRGDSAAYFCASSPSTPMNTEAFFGQGTRLTVV.

The rearrangement joins TRBV5-6 to TRBJ1-2, with 7 bases lining up with TRBD1. From germline, CDR1 is SGHDT and CDR2 YYEEEE. The V gene end was trimmed by 4 bases and the J gene end by 2 bases; junction bases not matched to a gene: 2. There are 13 residues in the CDR3. CDR3 protein: CASSLGQNYGYTF. CDR3 DNA sequence: TGTGCCAGCAGCCTGGGACAGAACTATGGCTACACCTTC. The full variable domain, its missing parts supplied by reference TRBV5-6 and TRBJ1-2, is DAGVTQSPTHLIKTRGQQVTLRCSPKSGHDTVSWYQQALGQGPQFIFQYYEEEERQRGNFPDRFSGHQFPNYSSELNVNALLLGDSALYLCASSLGQNYGYTFGSGTRLTVV.

V is TRBV29-1 and J is TRBJ1-1; tentative D call: TRBD1 (5 bases). Germline V gene lookup returns CDR1 SQVTM and CDR2 ANQGSEA. Trimming removed 6 bases from V and 6 bases from J, with 14 bases in between. This CDR3 region has 12 residues. The CDR3 bases are TGCAGCGTGAATCAGGGAGACGCTGAAGCTTTCTTT. It encodes CSVNQGDAEAFF.

This clone is a singleton in its sample. J is TRBJ1-2 and V is TRBV7-9; 9 bases map to TRBD1. The CDR3 extends over 16 amino acids. V shed 5 bases, J shed 6 bases, and the junction held 13 bases outside the gene matches. The germline gives CDR1 SEHNR, CDR2 FQNEAQ (reference sequence). This CDR3 reads CASSPTGMGQGDGYTF. The CDR3 nucleotides are TGTGCCAGCAGCCCGACGGGGATGGGACAGGGAGATGGCTACACCTTC.

As DNA, the CDR3 is TGTGCCAGCAGGTCACAGGGACTGAACACTGAAGCTTTCTTT. As protein: CASRSQGLNTEAFF. This chain connects TRBV27 to TRBJ1-1; D is possibly TRBD1 (6 bases). Germline lookup yields CDR1 MNHEY and CDR2 SMNVEV (reference sequence). This CDR3 is built from 14 residues. V lost 6 bases and J lost 0, with 11 bases in between.

The chain has TRBV19 and TRBJ2-7, with a possible D match to TRBD2 (5 bases). This CDR3 spans 12 amino acids. Between the trimmed V and J ends, which lost 6 bases and 6 bases, there was a span of 12 bases. The germline V gene encodes CDR1 LNHDA and CDR2 SQIVND (reference sequence). Written as DNA, the CDR3 is TGTGCCAGTAGAGGACTTTCTCTCGAGCAGTACTTC. Encoded protein: CASRGLSLEQYF. Variable domain in full (rest from reference TRBV19 and TRBJ2-7): DGGITQSPKYLFRKEGQNVTLSCEQNLNHDAMYWYRQDPGQGLRLIYYSQIVNDFQKGDIAEGYSVSREKKESFPLTVTSAQKNPTAFYLCASRGLSLEQYFGPGTRLTVT.

This chain connects TRBV2 to TRBJ2-3; TRBD2 agrees at 16 bases. Germline V gene sequence: CDR1 SNHLY, CDR2 FYNNEI. V gave up 3 bases and J gave up 10 bases; unmatched junction bases: 7. This CDR3 has 16 amino acids. The CDR3 protein is CASSEDPGLAGGPQYF. The CDR3 nucleotides are TGTGCCAGCAGTGAGGACCCGGGACTAGCGGGGGGGCCGCAGTATTTT.

J is TRBJ2-5 and V is TRBV9; tentative D call: TRBD2 (6 bases). The CDR3 is 14 residues long. Trimming cost V 4 bases and J 5 bases, with 15 bases left between them. In germline, CDR1 is SGDLS, CDR2 YYNGEE. The CDR3 nucleotides are TGTGCCAGCAGCTCGGGGGTGGGTTACGAGACCCAGTACTTC. It codes for CASSSGVGYETQYF.

The gene calls are TRBV5-1 and TRBJ1-1; D not certain. The CDR3 runs to 13 residues. Germline CDR1 and CDR2: SGHRS and YFSETQ. V was shortened by 0 bases and J by 5 bases, with 8 bases between the two germline ends. CDR3 protein: CASSLVTKTEAFF. CDR3 DNA: TGCGCCAGCAGCTTGGTGACAAAGACTGAAGCTTTCTTT. Complete variable domain (other parts from reference TRBV5-1 and TRBJ1-1): KAGVTQTPRYLIKTRGQQVTLSCSPISGHRSVSWYQQTPGQGLQFLFEYFSETQRNKGNFPGRFSGRQFSNSRSEMNVSTLELGDSALYLCASSLVTKTEAFFGQGTRLTVV.

Of note for this clone: The conserved phenylalanine or tryptophan normally closing the CDR3 is absent here, so this likely arose from a read error. V and J are TRBV2 and TRBJ1-6, with D hard to call. The V end lost 4 bases, the J end lost 4 bases, and 8 bases lay between the germline ends. This CDR3 is 14 amino acids long. The germline V gene encodes CDR1 SNHLY and CDR2 FYNNEI. Here the CDR3 DNA reads TGTGCCAGCAGTGGTGGGGTGTATAATTCACCCCTCCACCTT. It specifies CASSGGVYNSPLHL.

J is TRBJ1-1 and V is TRBV5-1; TRBD1 is a possible D gene (5 bases). V dropped 7 bases and J dropped 4 bases, with 17 bases sitting between them. CDR1 and CDR2 from the germline V gene are SGHRS and YFSETQ. This CDR3 is 14 amino acids long. In DNA form, the CDR3 reads TGCGCCAGCCGGGGCTCCCTTGAAAGCACTGAAGCTTTCTTT. It is translated as CASRGSLESTEAFF.

V is TRBV7-8 and J is TRBJ1-2, with D perhaps TRBD1 (5 bases). The CDR3 is made up of 13 amino acids. Germline CDR1 and CDR2: SGHVS and FQNEAQ. The ends were cut back, 0 bases at V and 10 bases at J, with 12 bases in the middle. The CDR3 DNA follows: TGTGCCAGCAGCTTAGCGACAGCCTCCCCCTACACCTTC. Protein sequence: CASSLATASPYTF.

This clone appeared many times. The chain has TRBV29-1 and TRBJ1-2; D might be TRBD1 (5 bases). V was clipped by 6 bases and J by 11 bases, with 25 bases between them. The CDR3 is 14 residues long. CDR1 and CDR2 (germline): SQVTM, ANQGSEA. In nucleotides, the CDR3 is TGCAGCGTCGACAGACCGGGACCCGAATCCCCTTACACCTTC. It codes for CSVDRPGPESPYTF.

The chain links TRBV7-9 to TRBJ2-5, with 9 bases lining up with TRBD2. CDR3 size: 17 residues. V lost 4 bases to trimming and J lost 3 bases; unmatched junction nucleotides: 12. Looked up from germline, CDR1 is SEHNR and CDR2 is FQNEAQ (reference sequence). The CDR3 region has the DNA TGTGCCAGCAGCTCTCCGGGGGGTAGCGGGGGAAAAGAGACCCAGTACTTC. As protein: CASSSPGGSGGKETQYF.

The table lists this clone with a count of one. V gene TRBV7-9 combines with J gene TRBJ2-3; 14 positions match TRBD2. Germline V gene data show CDR1 as SEHNR and CDR2 as FQNEAQ (reference sequence). The V and J ends lost 4 bases and 1 base, in that order; junction bases with no gene match: 10. The CDR3 runs 19 residues. In nucleotides, the CDR3 is TGTGCCAGCAGCTCCCCCGGACTAGCGGGGGGCGGAGGCACAGATACGCAGTATTTT. It translates to CASSSPGLAGGGGTDTQYF.

The rearrangement joins TRBV5-4 to TRBJ2-3; D gene unclear. This CDR3 region has 15 residues. V was clipped by 3 bases and J by 4 bases, with 15 bases between them. Germline V gives CDR1 SGHNT, CDR2 YYREEE (reference sequence). The CDR3 DNA reads TGTGCCAGCAGCTACGGCAGTCAAATGGCAGATACGCAGTATTTT. The encoded protein is CASSYGSQMADTQYF.